The TCR beta chain described here comes from a study of T cell responses to AZD1222 COVID-19 vaccine. Trimming cost V 0 bases and J 0 bases, with 9 bases left between them. The CDR3 loop spans 16 amino acids. Per germline, CDR1 LGHDT and CDR2 YNNKEL (reference sequence). Study-wide points: Vaccine-associated CD4 TCRs ranged over spike, dominating at 160-218 and 743-854.

As regards this clone: The target antigen is unknown.

Here immunoSEQ multiplex PCR was the method, and the copy in TCRdb shows in-frame clones only, minus some. In the table there are about 110,000 clones, 86% of which are singletons. This chain connects TRBV3-1 (or the pseudogene TRBV3-2) to TRBJ1-3; D uncertain. The source of this sequence is an adult in good health. Sequenced here: peripheral blood, sampled on day 0 of AZD1222 vaccination. This CDR3 reads CASSQDYINSGNTIYF. Written as DNA, the CDR3 is TGTGCCAGCAGCCAAGATTACATAAACTCTGGAAACACCATATATTTT.